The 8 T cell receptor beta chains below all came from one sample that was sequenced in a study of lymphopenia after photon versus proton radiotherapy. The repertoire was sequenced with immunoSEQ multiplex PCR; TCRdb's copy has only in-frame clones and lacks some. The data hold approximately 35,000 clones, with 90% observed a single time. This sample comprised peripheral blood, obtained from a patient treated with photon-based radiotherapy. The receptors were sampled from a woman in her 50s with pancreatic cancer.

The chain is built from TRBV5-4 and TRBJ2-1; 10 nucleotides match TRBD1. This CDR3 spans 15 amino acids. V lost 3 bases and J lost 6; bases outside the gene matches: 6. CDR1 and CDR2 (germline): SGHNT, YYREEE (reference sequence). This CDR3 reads CASSSPGTGANEQFF. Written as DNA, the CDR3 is TGTGCCAGCAGCTCACCCGGGACAGGGGCCAATGAGCAGTTCTTC.

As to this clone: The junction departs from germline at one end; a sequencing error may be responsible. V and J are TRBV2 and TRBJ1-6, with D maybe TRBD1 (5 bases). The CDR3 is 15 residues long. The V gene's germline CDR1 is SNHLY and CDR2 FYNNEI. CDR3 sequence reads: CASSVRAAEGPQRNF. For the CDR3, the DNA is TGTGCCAGCAGTGTAAGGGCCGCTGAGGGGCCCCAGCGGAACTTT.

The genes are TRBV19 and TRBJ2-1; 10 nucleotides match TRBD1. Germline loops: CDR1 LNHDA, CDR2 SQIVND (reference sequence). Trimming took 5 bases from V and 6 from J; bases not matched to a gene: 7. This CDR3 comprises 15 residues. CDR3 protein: CASSPEGTGVNEQFF. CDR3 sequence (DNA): TGTGCCAGTAGTCCGGAGGGGACAGGGGTCAATGAGCAGTTCTTC.

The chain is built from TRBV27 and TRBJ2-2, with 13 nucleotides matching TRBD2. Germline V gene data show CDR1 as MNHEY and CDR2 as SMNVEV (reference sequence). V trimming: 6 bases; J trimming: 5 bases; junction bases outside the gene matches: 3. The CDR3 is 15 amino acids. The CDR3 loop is CASRLTSGRTGELFF. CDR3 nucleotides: TGTGCCAGCAGACTGACTAGCGGGAGGACCGGGGAGCTGTTTTTT.

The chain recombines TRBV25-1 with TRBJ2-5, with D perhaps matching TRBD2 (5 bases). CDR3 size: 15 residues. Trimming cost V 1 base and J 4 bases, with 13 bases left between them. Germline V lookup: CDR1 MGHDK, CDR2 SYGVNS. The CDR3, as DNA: TGTGCCAGCAGTGAATGGAAGGGCAGCGGAGAGACCCAGTACTTC. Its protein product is CASSEWKGSGETQYF.

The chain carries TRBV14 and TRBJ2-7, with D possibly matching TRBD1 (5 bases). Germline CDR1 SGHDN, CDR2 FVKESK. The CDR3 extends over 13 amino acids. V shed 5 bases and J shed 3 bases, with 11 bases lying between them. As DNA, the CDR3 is TGTGCCAGCAGCTCACAGGTGAACTACGAGCAGTACTTC. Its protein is CASSSQVNYEQYF.

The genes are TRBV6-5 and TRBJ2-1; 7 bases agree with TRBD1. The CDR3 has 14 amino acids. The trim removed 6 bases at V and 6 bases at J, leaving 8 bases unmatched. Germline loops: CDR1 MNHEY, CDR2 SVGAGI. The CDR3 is CASSARTGINEQFF. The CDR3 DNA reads TGTGCCAGCAGCGCCCGGACAGGTATCAATGAGCAGTTCTTC.

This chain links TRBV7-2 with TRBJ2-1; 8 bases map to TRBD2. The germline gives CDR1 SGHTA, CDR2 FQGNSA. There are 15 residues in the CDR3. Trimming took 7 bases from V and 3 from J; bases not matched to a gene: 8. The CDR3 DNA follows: TGTGCCAGCACCCCCCGGGGGGGGCGCTACAATGAGCAGTTCTTC. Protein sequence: CASTPRGGRYNEQFF.